This is a list of T cell receptor beta chains from one sample in a study of blood T cells in healthy people across ages. TCRdb recomputed calls from the 5' RACE reads with MiXCR, one row per CDR3 protein. The sample has some 1.5 million distinct CDR3 sequences; roughly 43% are singletons. The sample was blood. The receptors come from a woman aged 18-29 years in good health. Both conserved end residues are part of each CDR3. The D gene is left open where the match is weak. Clone size appears in some rows only: once, few, many, or a class for an expanded clone.

clone_size,d_call,j_call,v_call,cdr3_nt,cdr3_aa
few,NA,TRBJ2-7,TRBV20-1,TGCAGTGCTAGTTCAGGGAACTCCTACGAGCAGTACTTC,CSASSGNSYEQYF
NA,TRBD2,TRBJ2-7,TRBV6-5,TGTGCCAGCAGTTACTCCATGGGACTAGCGGGGATCTCCTACAATGAGCAGTACTTC,CASSYSMGLAGISYNEQYF
few,NA,TRBJ1-5,TRBV20-1,TGCAGTGCTAGCCAGGGAGCAAATCAGCCCCAGCATTTT,CSASQGANQPQHF
few,NA,TRBJ2-2,TRBV12-3/TRBV12-4,TGTGCCAGCATCGGGGGTTCCACCGGGGAGCTGTTTTTT,CASIGGSTGELFF
NA,TRBD1,TRBJ2-3,TRBV6-6,TGTGCCAGCACCTTCGGACAGGGGTTCACAGATACGCAGTATTTT,CASTFGQGFTDTQYF
NA,NA,TRBJ2-5,TRBV28,TGTGCCAGCAGTTCCCCGGGAAGCTCCCTCCAAGAGACCCAGTACTTC,CASSSPGSSLQETQYF
NA,NA,TRBJ2-7,TRBV3-1,TGTGCCAGCAGCCAGCTGACAGGCAACTCTCCCTACGAGCAGTACTTC,CASSQLTGNSPYEQYF
few,NA,TRBJ2-1,TRBV7-9,TGTGCCAGCAGCTTAGCGCCATACCGGGCCACCCCAGACAATGAGCAGTTCTTC,CASSLAPYRATPDNEQFF
NA,NA,TRBJ2-4,TRBV2,TGTGCCAGCAGTGACGAAAACCCCGGGTCGGTTTCCAGAGTGTACTTC,CASSDENPGSVSRVYF
few,NA,TRBJ2-5,TRBV12-3/TRBV12-4,TGTGCCAGCAGTCCGGACCAATACCAAGAGACCCAGTACTTC,CASSPDQYQETQYF
many,NA,TRBJ2-1,TRBV25-1,TGTGCCAGCAGTGAATACAGGGGAAATGAGCAGTTCTTC,CASSEYRGNEQFF
NA,TRBD1,TRBJ2-2,TRBV2,TGTGCCAGCAGTACCCAAGGACAGGGCAATACCGGGGAGCTGTTTTTT,CASSTQGQGNTGELFF
few,NA,TRBJ2-7,TRBV7-2,TGTGCCAGCAGCTTGGGCGGGAAATCGGCCTACGAGCAGTACTTC,CASSLGGKSAYEQYF
NA,TRBD1,TRBJ2-7,TRBV7-8,TGTGCCAGCAGCCCGGACAGGGGGCGTTTTGATGAGCAGTACTTC,CASSPDRGRFDEQYF
few,NA,TRBJ2-1,TRBV13,TGTGCCAGCAGCTCCGGACTCAATGAGCAGTTCTTC,CASSSGLNEQFF
NA,TRBD1,TRBJ1-2,TRBV30,TGTGCCTGGAGGGACAGGGGGGCCTACTATGGCTACACCTTC,CAWRDRGAYYGYTF
few,NA,TRBJ1-5,TRBV10-3,TGTGCCATCAGTGATAATGCGAGGGGCGCGGGTAGCAATCAGCCCCAGCATTTT,CAISDNARGAGSNQPQHF
once,NA,TRBJ2-2,TRBV4-3,TGCGCCAGCAGCCAAGAACGAATGACGAACACCGGGGAGCTGTTTTTT,CASSQERMTNTGELFF
few,TRBD2,TRBJ2-7,TRBV4-3,TGCGCCAGCAGCTCAGACGCTAGCGGGGCCTACGAGCAGTACTTC,CASSSDASGAYEQYF
NA,NA,TRBJ2-1,TRBV14,TGTGCCAGCAGCCAAGATCTGAGGGGGGGCTATGAGCAGTTCTTC,CASSQDLRGGYEQFF
once,NA,TRBJ2-7,TRBV7-2,TGTGCCAGCAGCTTACCGGAGCAAAATGAGCAGTACTTC,CASSLPEQNEQYF
NA,NA,TRBJ1-1,TRBV7-2,TGTGCCAGCAGCCGGGACCGATGGAACACTGAAGCTTTCTTT,CASSRDRWNTEAFF
NA,NA,TRBJ2-1,TRBV5-1,TGCGCCAGCAGCCTGCGTGAGCAATATAACAATGAGCAGTTCTTC,CASSLREQYNNEQFF
few,NA,TRBJ1-4,TRBV28,TGTGCCAGCAGTTTGGGGAGCTTAGTTAATGAAAAACTGTTTTTT,CASSLGSLVNEKLFF
NA,TRBD2,TRBJ2-3,TRBV11-2,TGTGCCAGCACGACTAGCGGCACAGATACGCGGTATTTT,CASTTSGTDTRYF
NA,TRBD1,TRBJ1-2,TRBV28,TGTGCCAGCAGTCCAAAAGGACAGGGGGCAGGCTATGGCTACACCTTC,CASSPKGQGAGYGYTF
few,TRBD2,TRBJ2-7,TRBV7-9,TGTGCCAGCAGCTTAGACGGGGGGACCCACGAGCAGTACTTC,CASSLDGGTHEQYF
few,TRBD2,TRBJ2-4,TRBV20-1,TGCAGTGCTAGACATTCCGGGACTAGCGGGAGATCGAACATTCAGTACTTC,CSARHSGTSGRSNIQYF
few,NA,TRBJ2-5,TRBV14,TGTGCCAGCAGCCAAGATAATAGCTTCGAGACCCAGTACTTC,CASSQDNSFETQYF
few,TRBD1,TRBJ2-7,TRBV11-1,TGTGCCAGCACAACCGGGACAGGGGACACCTACGAGCAGTACTTC,CASTTGTGDTYEQYF
once,TRBD2,TRBJ2-1,TRBV25-1,TGTGCCAGCAGTGAACCGGGACTAGCGGGAAGGAATTACAATGAGCAGTTCTTC,CASSEPGLAGRNYNEQFF
NA,TRBD2,TRBJ2-5,TRBV20-1,TGCAGTGCTAGACTAGCGGGGGGGCCGGATGAGACCCAGTACTTC,CSARLAGGPDETQYF
few,TRBD2,TRBJ2-1,TRBV9,TGTGCCAGTACAACCCTGGGTAGCGGGAACTACAATGAGCAGTTCTTC,CASTTLGSGNYNEQFF
few,NA,TRBJ1-5,TRBV10-3,TGTGCCATCAGTGAATCTCCGACGGTGGGCAATCAGCCCCAGCATTTT,CAISESPTVGNQPQHF
NA,TRBD2,TRBJ2-3,TRBV7-6,TGTGCCAGCAGTACGGGACTAAGCGGGGGGCGCGACTCGGATACGCAGTATTTT,CASSTGLSGGRDSDTQYF
NA,TRBD2,TRBJ2-1,TRBV4-1,TGCGCCAGCAGCCAAGATAGCCTAGCGGGGGGCAATGAGCAGTTCTTC,CASSQDSLAGGNEQFF
NA,NA,TRBJ2-2,TRBV7-2,TGTGCCAGCAGCTTGCCGACAGGCGTCGCGAACACCGGGGAGCTGTTTTTT,CASSLPTGVANTGELFF
few,NA,TRBJ2-5,TRBV9,TGTGCCAGCAGCACTGGACCCACCGTCGGGGAGACCCAGTACTTC,CASSTGPTVGETQYF
NA,NA,TRBJ2-3,TRBV28,TGTGCCAGCAGTTCCCCAACATCGGGCACAGATACGCAGTATTTT,CASSSPTSGTDTQYF
NA,NA,TRBJ2-4,TRBV6-1,TGTGCCAGCAATGAAACACCGGGGTCCAAAAACATTCAGTACTTC,CASNETPGSKNIQYF
NA,TRBD1,TRBJ2-5,TRBV28,TGTGCCAGCAGTTTATGGGCCCCGGACAGGGTCAGGAAAGAGACCCAGTACTTC,CASSLWAPDRVRKETQYF
NA,TRBD1,TRBJ2-3,TRBV29-1,TGCAGCGTGGACAGGGCGTTTGATACGCAGTATTTT,CSVDRAFDTQYF
few,TRBD1,TRBJ2-3,TRBV5-1,TGCGCCAGCAGCTTATTACCGGGACAGATCACAGATACGCAGTATTTT,CASSLLPGQITDTQYF
NA,NA,TRBJ2-1,TRBV7-2,TGTGCCAACAGCCGAATAAGCAATGAGCAGTTCTTC,CANSRISNEQFF
NA,NA,TRBJ2-1,TRBV28,TGTGCCAGCAGTTTAATATGGGCCCGAACTAATGAGCAGTTCTTC,CASSLIWARTNEQFF
many,TRBD1,TRBJ2-1,TRBV29-1,TGCAGCGAGGTGACAGGGTCCTACAATGAGCAGTTCTTC,CSEVTGSYNEQFF
NA,NA,TRBJ2-5,TRBV6-1,TGTGCCAGCAGTGGGGTGGCGAAGGAGACCCAGTACTTC,CASSGVAKETQYF
NA,NA,TRBJ2-2,TRBV27,TGTGCCAGCAGTCAGTTAACTCCGGGACTCAAGAACACCGGGGAGCTGTTTTTT,CASSQLTPGLKNTGELFF
NA,NA,TRBJ2-1,TRBV12-3/TRBV12-4,TGTGCCAGCAGCCTTCAGACCGAGCAGTTCTTC,CASSLQTEQFF
NA,NA,TRBJ2-1,TRBV10-3,TGTGCCATCAGCAGAGGAGGGGCGAGTTACAATGAGCAGTTCTTC,CAISRGGASYNEQFF
NA,NA,TRBJ2-7,TRBV6-2/TRBV6-3,TGTGCCAGCAGCCCTATGGGGGAGGTCCACGAGCAGTACTTC,CASSPMGEVHEQYF
NA,NA,TRBJ2-1,TRBV7-6,TGTGCCAGCACCAAGGATGAGCAGTTCTTC,CASTKDEQFF
NA,TRBD2,TRBJ2-7,TRBV20-1,TGCAGTGCTAGGAAGGGAGGGAGCTCCTACGAGCAGTACTTC,CSARKGGSSYEQYF
NA,NA,TRBJ1-1,TRBV28,TGTGCCAGCAGCAGAGCCGGGGCAGAGGGTACTGAAGCTTTCTTT,CASSRAGAEGTEAFF
few,NA,TRBJ2-1,TRBV27,TGTGCCAGCAGTTTATCGCTGAGAAAGGTTAGCCGAGAGCAGTTCTTC,CASSLSLRKVSREQFF
NA,NA,TRBJ1-4,TRBV25-1,TGTGCCAGCAGTGAATATTCGGGGGCCGCCGAAAAACTGTTTTTT,CASSEYSGAAEKLFF
NA,NA,TRBJ2-5,TRBV6-4,TGTGCCAGCAGTGACTTCAGGGCGCGAGAGACCCAGTACTTC,CASSDFRARETQYF